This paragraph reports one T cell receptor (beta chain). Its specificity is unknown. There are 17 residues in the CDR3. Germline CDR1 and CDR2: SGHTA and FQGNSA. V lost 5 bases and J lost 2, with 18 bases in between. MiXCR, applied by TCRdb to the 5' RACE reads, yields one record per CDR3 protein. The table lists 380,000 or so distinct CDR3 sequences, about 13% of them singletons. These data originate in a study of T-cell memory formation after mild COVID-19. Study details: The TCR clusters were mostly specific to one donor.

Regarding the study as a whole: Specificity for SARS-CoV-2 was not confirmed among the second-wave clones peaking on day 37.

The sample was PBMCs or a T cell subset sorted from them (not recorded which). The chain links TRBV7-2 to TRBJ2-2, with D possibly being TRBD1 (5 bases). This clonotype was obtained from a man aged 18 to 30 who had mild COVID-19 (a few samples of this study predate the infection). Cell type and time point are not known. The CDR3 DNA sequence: TGTGCCAGCAGCATACCTCAGGGTACTTTTAACACCGGGGAGCTGTTTTTT. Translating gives CASSIPQGTFNTGELFF. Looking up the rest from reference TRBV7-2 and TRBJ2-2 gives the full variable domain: GAGVSQSPSNKVTEKGKDVELRCDPISGHTALYWYRQSLGQGLEFLIYFQGNSAPDKSGLPSDRFSAERTGGSVSTLTIQRTQQEDSAVYLCASSIPQGTFNTGELFFGEGSRLTVL.